This T cell receptor beta chain was retrieved from a study of blood T cell repertoires in COVID-19. Only in-frame clones appear in the TCRdb table, and some are missing; sequencing was by immunoSEQ multiplex PCR. Among 200,000 to 300,000 clones listed, over 80% were seen once. Germline CDR1 MGHRA, CDR2 YSYEKL. The CDR3 loop spans 16 amino acids. The V and J ends lost 4 bases and 4 bases, in that order; junction bases with no gene match: 5. The chain employs TRBV4-1 and TRBJ1-5, with 12 bases fitting TRBD1. The specimen was peripheral blood. This sequence was found in a human donor in a cohort sampled during active COVID-19. CDR3 region: CASSPGTGGYNQPQHF. CDR3 sequence (DNA): TGCGCCAGCAGCCCTGGGACAGGGGGCTATAATCAGCCCCAGCATTTT.